This T cell receptor (beta chain) was recovered during a study of OX40 agonist ivuxolimab in advanced cancers. Whole-study context: A diagnosis of hepatocellular carcinoma, melanoma, renal cell or head and neck cancer was present in dose-escalation patients. The group had a mean age of about 64 years, ranged from roughly 20 to 79, and was just under 85% male.

The CDR3 sequence is 17 residues long. Per the germline V gene, CDR1 is SGHAT and CDR2 is FQNNGV. Losses at the gene ends were 0 bases for V and 0 bases for J; bases not matched to a gene: 5. The repertoire was sequenced with immunoSEQ multiplex PCR; TCRdb's copy has only in-frame clones and lacks some. The repertoire holds tens of thousands of clones, with 85% as singletons. This clonotype was obtained from an adult with an advanced solid tumor such as melanoma, head and neck, liver or kidney cancer. This specimen was CD4+ or CD8+ T cells sorted from blood, taken in a trial of the OX40 agonist ivuxolimab. The genes are TRBV11-2 and TRBJ2-1, with 7 bases identical to TRBD2. CDR3 protein: CASSLDWRESSYNEQFF. CDR3 in DNA: TGTGCCAGCAGCTTAGATTGGCGGGAGAGCTCCTACAATGAGCAGTTCTTC.